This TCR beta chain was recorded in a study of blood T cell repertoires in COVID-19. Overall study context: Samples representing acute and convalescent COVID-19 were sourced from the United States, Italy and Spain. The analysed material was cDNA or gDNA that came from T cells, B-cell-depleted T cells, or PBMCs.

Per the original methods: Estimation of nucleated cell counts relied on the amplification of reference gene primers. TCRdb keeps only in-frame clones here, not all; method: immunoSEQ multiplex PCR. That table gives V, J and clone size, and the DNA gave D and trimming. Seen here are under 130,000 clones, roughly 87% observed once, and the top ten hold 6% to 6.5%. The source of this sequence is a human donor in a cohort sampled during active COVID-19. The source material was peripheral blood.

The CDR3 protein is CASSLRPGQGSMSYEQYF. CDR3 coding DNA: TGTGCCAGCAGTTTACGCCCGGGACAGGGGTCTATGTCCTACGAGCAGTACTTC. This chain connects TRBV27 to TRBJ2-7; TRBD1 matches 10 bases. The CDR3 runs to 18 residues. Looked up from germline, CDR1 is MNHEY and CDR2 is SMNVEV (reference sequence). V shed 2 bases and J 1 base; nucleotides not matched to a gene: 11.